This TCR beta chain was observed in a study of beta chain features in type 1 diabetes. A note on this clone: What it recognizes is unknown.

The single heparinised draw taken from each donor contained around 120 mL of blood on average. Naive, central memory, regulatory and stem cell-like memory cells within the CD4+ compartment were sorted using CD45RO/CCR7/CD25/CD127/CD95/CD27. V lost 6 bases to trimming and J lost 6 bases, with 8 bases between them. Germline values: CDR1 MDHEN, CDR2 SYDVKM. This CDR3 has 11 residues. Expressed TCRB transcripts were sequenced because the entire RNA isolate underwent reverse transcription. Sequenced by immunoSEQ multiplex PCR; TCRdb stores in-frame clones only, minus some. The sample includes some 350,000 clones, about 14% of them seen just once. Study-level points and caveats: Among patients with Type 1 diabetes, TCRB CDR3s were moderately but significantly shorter in every one of the four CD4+ subsets. Among patients, naive, central memory and Treg TCRB repertoires appeared more similar than among healthy donors. Insertions at VDJ junctions were less frequent in type 1 diabetes patients. These patients also deleted more nucleotides at the same junctions.

The origin of this receptor is a woman between 18 and 30 years old with type 1 diabetes. V gene TRBV28 combines with J gene TRBJ1-1; possibly TRBD1 for D (6 bases). Sample: naive CD4+ T cells from blood. The CDR3 sequence is CASSSGAEAFF. CDR3 nucleotides: TGTGCCAGCAGCTCAGGGGCTGAAGCTTTCTTT.